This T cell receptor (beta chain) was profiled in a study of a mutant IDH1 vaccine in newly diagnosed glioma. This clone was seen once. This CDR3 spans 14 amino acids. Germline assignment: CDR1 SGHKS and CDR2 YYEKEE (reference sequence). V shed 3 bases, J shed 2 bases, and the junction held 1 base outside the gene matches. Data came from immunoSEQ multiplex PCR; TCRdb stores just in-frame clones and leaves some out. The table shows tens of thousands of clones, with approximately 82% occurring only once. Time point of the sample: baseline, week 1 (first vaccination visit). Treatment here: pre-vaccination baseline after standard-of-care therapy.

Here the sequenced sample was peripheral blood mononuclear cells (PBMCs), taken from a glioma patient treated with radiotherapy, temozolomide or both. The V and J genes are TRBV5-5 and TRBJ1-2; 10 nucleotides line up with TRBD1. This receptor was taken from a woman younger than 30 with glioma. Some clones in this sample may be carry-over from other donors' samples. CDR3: CASSWGQGNYGYTF. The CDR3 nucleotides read TGTGCCAGCAGCTGGGGACAGGGGAACTATGGCTACACCTTC.